This T cell receptor beta chain was recorded in a study of T cell responses to AZD1222 COVID-19 vaccine. Germline loops: CDR1 LNHDA, CDR2 SQIVND (reference sequence). V was trimmed by 7 bases and J by 3 bases, leaving 9 bases between them. The CDR3 consists of 13 residues. Sequencing was performed with immunoSEQ multiplex PCR; in TCRdb, only in-frame clones are kept and a portion is missing. The sample carries just over 20,000 clones, 82% recorded once. The rearrangement links TRBV19 to TRBJ2-2; D may be TRBD2 (6 bases). The source material was peripheral blood, sampled on day 0 of AZD1222 vaccination. This TCR was recovered from an adult in good health. The CDR3 DNA is TGTGCCAGTATAGAGCGGGACACCGGGGAGCTGTTTTTT. Amino acid sequence: CASIERDTGELFF.